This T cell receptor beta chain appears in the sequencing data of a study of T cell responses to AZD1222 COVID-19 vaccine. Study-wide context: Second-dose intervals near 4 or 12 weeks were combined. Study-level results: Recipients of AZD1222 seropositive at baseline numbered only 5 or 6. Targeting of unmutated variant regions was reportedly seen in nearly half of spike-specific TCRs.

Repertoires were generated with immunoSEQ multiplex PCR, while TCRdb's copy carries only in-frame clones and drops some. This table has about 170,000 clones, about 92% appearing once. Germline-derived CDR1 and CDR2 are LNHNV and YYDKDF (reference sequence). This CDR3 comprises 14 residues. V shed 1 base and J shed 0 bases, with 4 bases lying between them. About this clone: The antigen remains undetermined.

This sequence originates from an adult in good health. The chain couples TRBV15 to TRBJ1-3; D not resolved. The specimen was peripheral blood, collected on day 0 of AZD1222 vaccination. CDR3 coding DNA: TGTGCCACCAGCAGAGTCCACTCTGGAAACACCATATATTTT. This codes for CATSRVHSGNTIYF.